Described below is a single T cell receptor beta chain sequence and its context. The antigen remains unidentified. The study ran its PCR with 60 Vbeta and 13 Jbeta primers. Clones were sequenced by immunoSEQ multiplex PCR, and TCRdb holds only the in-frame ones, with some missing. The sample yields 30,000 to 45,000 clones, 75% to 90% seen once. After removal of 7 bases from V and 8 bases from J, the junction contained 13 bases not matched to a gene. The germline V gene has CDR1 ENHRY and CDR2 SYGVKD. The CDR3 contains 15 residues. This specimen belongs to a study of cytomegalovirus exposure and HLA in healthy donors. Study-level results: Immune exposure data for these donors was limited to CMV serostatus.

This chain joins TRBV10-3 and TRBJ1-2, with TRBD1 matching 10 bases. This clonotype was sampled from a middle-aged woman in good health and CMV-seropositive. Material for sequencing was PBMCs. CDR3 DNA sequence: TGTGCCATCACCTCCGGGACAGGGGAGGTTAGGGGCTACACCTTC. Translation: CAITSGTGEVRGYTF.